This TCR beta chain was observed in a study of blood T cell repertoires in COVID-19. V dropped 3 bases and J dropped 7 bases, with 15 bases sitting between them. Germline CDR1 is MDHEN and CDR2 is SYDVKM. This CDR3 comprises 14 residues. Generated by immunoSEQ multiplex PCR, the TCRdb table keeps only in-frame clones and is missing some. The sample holds about 98,000 clones, approximately 84% seen once. In this sample, this clone turned up once. The sample taken for sequencing was peripheral blood. The chain recombines TRBV28 with TRBJ1-2; D is unclear. This sequence was found in a woman at least 80 years old with acute or convalescent COVID-19. The CDR3 DNA reads TGTGCCAGCAGTTTCAACTTTCGGGGTAGTGGCTACACCTTC. Translated: CASSFNFRGSGYTF.